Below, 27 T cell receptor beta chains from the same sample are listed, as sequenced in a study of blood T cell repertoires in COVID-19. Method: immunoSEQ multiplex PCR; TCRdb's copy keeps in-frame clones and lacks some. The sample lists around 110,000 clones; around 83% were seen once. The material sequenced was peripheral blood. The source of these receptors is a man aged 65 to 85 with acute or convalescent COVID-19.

CDR3: CASSAGQGADSPLHF. The CDR3 nucleotides read TGTGCCAGCAGTGCCGGACAGGGGGCTGACTCACCCCTCCACTTT. This chain connects TRBV27 to TRBJ1-6; the match to TRBD1 covers 11 bases. V lost 5 bases, J lost 10 bases, and 7 bases stayed unmatched. Germline-derived CDR1 and CDR2 are MNHEY and SMNVEV (reference sequence). The CDR3 is 15 residues long.

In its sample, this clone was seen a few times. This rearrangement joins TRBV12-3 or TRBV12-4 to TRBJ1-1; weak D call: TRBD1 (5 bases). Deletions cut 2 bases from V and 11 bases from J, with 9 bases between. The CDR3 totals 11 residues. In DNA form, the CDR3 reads TGTGCCAGCAGTTTATTAGGGGCTGCTTTCTTT. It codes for CASSLLGAAFF.

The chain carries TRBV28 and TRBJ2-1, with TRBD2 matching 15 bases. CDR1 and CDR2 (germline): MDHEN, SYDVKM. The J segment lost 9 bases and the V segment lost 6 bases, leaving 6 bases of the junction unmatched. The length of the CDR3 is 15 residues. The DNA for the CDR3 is TGTGCCAGCAGGTGGACTAGCGGGAGGGCCCTTGAGCAGTTCTTC. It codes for CASRWTSGRALEQFF.

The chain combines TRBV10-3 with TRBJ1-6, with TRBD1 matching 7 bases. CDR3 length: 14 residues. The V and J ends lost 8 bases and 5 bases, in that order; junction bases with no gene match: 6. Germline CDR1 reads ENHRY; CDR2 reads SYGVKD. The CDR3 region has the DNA TGTGCCATCGGCGGGGACAGTAATAATTCACCCCTCCACTTT. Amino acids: CAIGGDSNNSPLHF.

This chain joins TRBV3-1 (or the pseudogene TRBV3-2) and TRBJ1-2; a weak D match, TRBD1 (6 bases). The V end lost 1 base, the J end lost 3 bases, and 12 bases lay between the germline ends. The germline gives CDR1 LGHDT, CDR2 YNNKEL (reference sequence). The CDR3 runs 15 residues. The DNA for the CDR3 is TGTGCCAGCAGCCAAGGATGGGGGGGCGACTATGGCTACACCTTC. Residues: CASSQGWGGDYGYTF.

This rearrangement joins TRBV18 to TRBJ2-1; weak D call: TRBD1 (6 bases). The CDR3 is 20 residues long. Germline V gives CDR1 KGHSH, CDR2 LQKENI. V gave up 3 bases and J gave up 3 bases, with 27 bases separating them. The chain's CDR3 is CASSPKGVPRTALNYNEQFF. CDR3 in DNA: TGTGCCAGCTCACCTAAAGGGGTCCCCCGGACAGCCCTCAACTACAATGAGCAGTTCTTC.

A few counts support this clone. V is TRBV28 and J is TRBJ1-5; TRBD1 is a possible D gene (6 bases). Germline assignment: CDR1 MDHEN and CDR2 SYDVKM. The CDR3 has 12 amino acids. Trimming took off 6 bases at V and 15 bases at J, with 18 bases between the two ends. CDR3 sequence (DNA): TGTGCCAGCAGGGTAGGGGGTGGCAGGCCGCATTTT. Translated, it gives CASRVGGGRPHF.

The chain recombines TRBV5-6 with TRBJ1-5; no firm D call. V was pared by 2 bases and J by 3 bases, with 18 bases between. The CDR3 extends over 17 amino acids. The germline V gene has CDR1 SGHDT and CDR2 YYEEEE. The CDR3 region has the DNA TGTGCCAGCAGCTTAGGCGGGAACTGGGGAAACAATCAGCCCCAGCATTTT. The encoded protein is CASSLGGNWGNNQPQHF. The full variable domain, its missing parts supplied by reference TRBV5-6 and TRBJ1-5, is DAGVTQSPTHLIKTRGQQVTLRCSPKSGHDTVSWYQQALGQGPQFIFQYYEEEERQRGNFPDRFSGHQFPNYSSELNVNALLLGDSALYLCASSLGGNWGNNQPQHFGDGTRLSIL.

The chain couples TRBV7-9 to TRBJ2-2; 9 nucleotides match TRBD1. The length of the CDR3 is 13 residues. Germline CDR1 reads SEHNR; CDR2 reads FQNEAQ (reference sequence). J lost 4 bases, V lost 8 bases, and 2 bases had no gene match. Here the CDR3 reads CASRQGGTGELFF. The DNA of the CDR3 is TGTGCCAGCCGACAGGGGGGCACCGGGGAGCTGTTTTTT.

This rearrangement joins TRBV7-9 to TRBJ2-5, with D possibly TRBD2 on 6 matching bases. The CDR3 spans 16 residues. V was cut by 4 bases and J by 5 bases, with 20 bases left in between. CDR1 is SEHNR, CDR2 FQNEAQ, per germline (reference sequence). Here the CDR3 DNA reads TGTGCCAGCAGCTCCCCTATGACCCGGGGGTTGGAGACCCAGTACTTC. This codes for CASSSPMTRGLETQYF.

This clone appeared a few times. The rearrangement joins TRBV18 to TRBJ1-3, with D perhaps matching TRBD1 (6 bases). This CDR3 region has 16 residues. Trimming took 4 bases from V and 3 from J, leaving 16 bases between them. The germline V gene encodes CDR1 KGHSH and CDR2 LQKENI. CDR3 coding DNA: TGTGCCAGCTCACATACCAGGGGAGTTGATGGAAACACCATATATTTT. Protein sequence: CASSHTRGVDGNTIYF.

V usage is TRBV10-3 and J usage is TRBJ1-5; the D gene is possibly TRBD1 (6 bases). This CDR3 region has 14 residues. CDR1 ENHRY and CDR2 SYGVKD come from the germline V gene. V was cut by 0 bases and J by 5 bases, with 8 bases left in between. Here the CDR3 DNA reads TGTGCCATCAGTGAGTCGGGACACGATCAGCCCCAGCATTTT. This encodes CAISESGHDQPQHF.

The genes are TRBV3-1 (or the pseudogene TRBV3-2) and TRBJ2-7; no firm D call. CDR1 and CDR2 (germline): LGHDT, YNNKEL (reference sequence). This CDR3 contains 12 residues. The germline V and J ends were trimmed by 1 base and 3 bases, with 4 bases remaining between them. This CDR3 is CASSQVVYEQYF. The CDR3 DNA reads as TGTGCCAGCAGCCAAGTAGTCTACGAGCAGTACTTC.

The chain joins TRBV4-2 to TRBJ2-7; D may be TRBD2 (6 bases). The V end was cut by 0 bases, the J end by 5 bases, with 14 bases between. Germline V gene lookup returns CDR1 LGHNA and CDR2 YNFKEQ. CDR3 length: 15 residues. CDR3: CASSQDRLALDEQYF. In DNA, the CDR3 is TGTGCCAGCAGCCAAGATCGGCTAGCGTTGGACGAGCAGTACTTC.

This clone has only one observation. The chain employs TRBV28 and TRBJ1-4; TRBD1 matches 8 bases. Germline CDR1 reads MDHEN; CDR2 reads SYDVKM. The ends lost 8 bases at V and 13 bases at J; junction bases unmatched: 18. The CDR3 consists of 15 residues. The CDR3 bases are TGTGCCAGCTTTCGGAGGGGACAGGCAGTAAACGGACTGTTTTTT. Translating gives CASFRRGQAVNGLFF. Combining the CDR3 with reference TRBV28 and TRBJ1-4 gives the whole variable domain DVKVTQSSRYLVKRTGEKVFLECVQDMDHENMFWYRQDPGLGLRLIYFSYDVKMKEKGDIPEGYSVSREKKERFSLILESASTNQTSMYLCASFRRGQAVNGLFFGSGTQLSVL.

In DNA form, the CDR3 reads TGTGCCAGCAGCCAAGATAACAGGGCCTCGAACACCATATATTTT. It specifies CASSQDNRASNTIYF. This chain links TRBV3-1 (or the pseudogene TRBV3-2) with TRBJ1-3; tentatively, D is TRBD1 (6 bases). There are 15 residues in the CDR3. Trimming took 0 bases from V and 7 from J, leaving 13 bases between them. Germline CDR1 is LGHDT and CDR2 is YNNKEL (reference sequence).

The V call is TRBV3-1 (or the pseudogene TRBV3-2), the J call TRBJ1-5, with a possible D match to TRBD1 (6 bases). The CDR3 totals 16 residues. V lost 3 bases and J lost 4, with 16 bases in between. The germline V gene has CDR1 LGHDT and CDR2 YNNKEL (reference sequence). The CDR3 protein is CASSQAGAGANQPQHF. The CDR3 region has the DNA TGTGCCAGCAGCCAGGCAGGGGCGGGAGCAAATCAGCCCCAGCATTTT.

The CDR3 here is CATSRDGQTRGEQYF. The CDR3 DNA reads as TGTGCCACCAGCAGAGATGGGCAGACAAGGGGGGAGCAGTACTTC. This chain connects TRBV15 to TRBJ2-7, with D possibly TRBD1 on 6 matching bases. V lost 0 bases and J 7 bases, leaving 16 bases between the germline ends. The CDR3 has 15 amino acids. Germline CDR1 is LNHNV and CDR2 is YYDKDF (reference sequence).

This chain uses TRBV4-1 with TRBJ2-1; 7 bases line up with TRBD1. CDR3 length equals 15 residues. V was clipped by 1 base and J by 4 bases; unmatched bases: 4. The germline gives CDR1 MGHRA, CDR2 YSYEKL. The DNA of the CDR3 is TGCGCCAGCAGCCAAGCCGGGACAGCTTACAATGAGCAGTTCTTC. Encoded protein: CASSQAGTAYNEQFF.

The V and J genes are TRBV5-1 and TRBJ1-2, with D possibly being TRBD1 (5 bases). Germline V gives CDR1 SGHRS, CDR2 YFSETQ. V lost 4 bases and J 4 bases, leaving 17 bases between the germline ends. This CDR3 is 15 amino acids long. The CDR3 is CASSLPGHVGYGYTF. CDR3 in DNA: TGCGCCAGCAGCCTACCAGGACACGTTGGCTATGGCTACACCTTC.

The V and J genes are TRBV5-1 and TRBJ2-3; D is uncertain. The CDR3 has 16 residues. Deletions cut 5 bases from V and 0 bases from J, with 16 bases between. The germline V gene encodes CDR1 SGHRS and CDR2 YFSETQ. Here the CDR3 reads CASRLSGTASTDTQYF. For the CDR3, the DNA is TGCGCCAGCAGGCTTTCCGGTACAGCTAGCACAGATACGCAGTATTTT.

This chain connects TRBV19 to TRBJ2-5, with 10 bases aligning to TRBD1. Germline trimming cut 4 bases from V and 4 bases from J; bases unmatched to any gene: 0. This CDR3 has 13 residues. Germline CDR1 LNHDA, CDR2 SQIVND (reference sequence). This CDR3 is CASSRDRGETQYF. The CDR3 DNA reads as TGTGCCAGTAGTAGGGACAGGGGAGAGACCCAGTACTTC.

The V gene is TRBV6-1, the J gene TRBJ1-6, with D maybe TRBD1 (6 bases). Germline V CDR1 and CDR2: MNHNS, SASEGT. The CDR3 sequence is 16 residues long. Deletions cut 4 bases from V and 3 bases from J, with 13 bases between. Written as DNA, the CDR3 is TGTGCCAGCAGTGCCACAGGGAACCTCTATAATTCACCCCTCCACTTT. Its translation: CASSATGNLYNSPLHF.

The CDR3 loop is CASSRQGATNEKLFF. CDR3 nucleotides: TGTGCCAGTTCGAGACAGGGGGCAACTAATGAAAAACTGTTTTTT. The rearrangement links TRBV9 to TRBJ1-4; 9 bases agree with TRBD1. Trimming took 8 bases from V and 0 from J; bases not matched to a gene: 5. The CDR3 sequence is 15 residues long. Germline CDR1 SGDLS, CDR2 YYNGEE. Supplemented by reference TRBV9 and TRBJ1-4, the full variable domain reads DSGVTQTPKHLITATGQRVTLRCSPRSGDLSVYWYQQSLDQGLQFLIQYYNGEERAKGNILERFSAQQFPDLHSELNLSSLELGDSALYFCASSRQGATNEKLFFGSGTQLSVL.

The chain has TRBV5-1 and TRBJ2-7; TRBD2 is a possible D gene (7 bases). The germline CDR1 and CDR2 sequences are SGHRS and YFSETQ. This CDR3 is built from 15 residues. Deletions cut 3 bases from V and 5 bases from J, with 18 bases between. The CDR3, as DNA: TGCGCCAGCAGCTACGGGGGGCTCCGGAGGGACGAGCAGTACTTC. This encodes CASSYGGLRRDEQYF.

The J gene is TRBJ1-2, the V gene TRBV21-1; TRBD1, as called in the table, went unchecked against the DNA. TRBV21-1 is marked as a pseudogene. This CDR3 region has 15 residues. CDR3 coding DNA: TGTGCCAGCAGCAAACGTGGGGACAACTCGGGGGGCTACACCTTC. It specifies CASSKRGDNSGGYTF.

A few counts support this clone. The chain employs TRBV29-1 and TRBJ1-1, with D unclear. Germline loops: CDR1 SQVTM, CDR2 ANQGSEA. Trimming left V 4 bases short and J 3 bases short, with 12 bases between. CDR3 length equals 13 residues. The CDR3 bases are TGCAGCGTTGTCTTCAGGTTGGACACTGAAGCTTTCTTT. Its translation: CSVVFRLDTEAFF.